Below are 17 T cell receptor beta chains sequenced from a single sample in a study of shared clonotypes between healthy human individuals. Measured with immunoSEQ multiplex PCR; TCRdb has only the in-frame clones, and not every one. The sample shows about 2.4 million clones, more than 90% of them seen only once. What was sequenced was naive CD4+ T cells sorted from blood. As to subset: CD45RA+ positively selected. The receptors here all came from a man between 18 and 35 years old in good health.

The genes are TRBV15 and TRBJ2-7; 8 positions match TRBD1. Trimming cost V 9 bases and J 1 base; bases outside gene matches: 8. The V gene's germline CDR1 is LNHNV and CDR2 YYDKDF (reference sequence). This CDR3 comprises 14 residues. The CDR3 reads CATGLDRVSYEQYF. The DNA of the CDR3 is TGTGCCACTGGCTTGGACAGGGTGTCCTACGAGCAGTACTTC.

The CDR3 is CASSAGTPVTDTQYF. CDR3 in DNA: TGTGCCAGTAGTGCCGGGACTCCGGTCACAGATACGCAGTATTTT. The chain combines TRBV19 with TRBJ2-3; maybe TRBD2 (6 bases). CDR3 length: 15 residues. The V gene's germline CDR1 is LNHDA and CDR2 SQIVND (reference sequence). Trimming shortened V by 5 bases and J by 2 bases, and 14 bases separated the two germline ends.

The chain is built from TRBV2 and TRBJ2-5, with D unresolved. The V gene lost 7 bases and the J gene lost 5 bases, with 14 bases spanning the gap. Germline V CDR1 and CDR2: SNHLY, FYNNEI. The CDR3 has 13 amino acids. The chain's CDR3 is CASTPTRWETQYF. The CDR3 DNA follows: TGTGCCAGCACTCCGACCAGATGGGAGACCCAGTACTTC. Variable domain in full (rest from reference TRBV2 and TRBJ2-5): EPEVTQTPSHQVTQMGQEVILRCVPISNHLYFYWYRQILGQKVEFLVSFYNNEISEKSEIFDDQFSVERPDGSNFTLKIRSTKLEDSAMYFCASTPTRWETQYFGPGTRLLVL.

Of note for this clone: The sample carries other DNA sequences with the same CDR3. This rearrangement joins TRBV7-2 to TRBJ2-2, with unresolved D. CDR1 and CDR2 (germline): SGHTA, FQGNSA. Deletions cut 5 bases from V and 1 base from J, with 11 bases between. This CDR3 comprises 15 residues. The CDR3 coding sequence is TGTGCCAGCAGCCCGACGAGTGGGAACACCGGGGAGCTGTTTTTT. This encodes CASSPTSGNTGELFF.

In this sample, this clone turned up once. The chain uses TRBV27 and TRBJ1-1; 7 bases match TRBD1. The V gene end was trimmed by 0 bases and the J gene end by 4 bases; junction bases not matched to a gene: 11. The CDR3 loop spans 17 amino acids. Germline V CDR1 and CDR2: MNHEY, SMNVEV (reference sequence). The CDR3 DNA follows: TGTGCCAGCAGTTTATCCCGGACAGGCGGATTGGTCACTGAAGCTTTCTTT. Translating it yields CASSLSRTGGLVTEAFF.

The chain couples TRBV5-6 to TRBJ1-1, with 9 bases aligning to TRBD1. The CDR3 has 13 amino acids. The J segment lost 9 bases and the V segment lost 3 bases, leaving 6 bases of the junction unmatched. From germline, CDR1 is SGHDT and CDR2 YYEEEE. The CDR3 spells CASSSTGGSQAFF. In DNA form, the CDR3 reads TGTGCCAGCAGCTCAACAGGGGGCAGTCAAGCTTTCTTT.

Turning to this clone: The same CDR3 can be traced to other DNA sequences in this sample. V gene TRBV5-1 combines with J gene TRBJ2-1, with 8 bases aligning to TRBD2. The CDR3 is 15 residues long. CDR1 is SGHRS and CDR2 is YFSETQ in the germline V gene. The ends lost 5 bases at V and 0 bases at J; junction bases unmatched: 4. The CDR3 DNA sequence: TGCGCCAGCAGTCCCAGCGGGAGCTCCTACAATGAGCAGTTCTTC. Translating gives CASSPSGSSYNEQFF.

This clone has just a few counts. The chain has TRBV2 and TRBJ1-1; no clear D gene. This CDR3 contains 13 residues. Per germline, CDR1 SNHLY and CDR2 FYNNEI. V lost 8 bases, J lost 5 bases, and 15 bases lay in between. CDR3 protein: CASCLVPGTEAFF. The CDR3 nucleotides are TGTGCCAGCTGCTTGGTACCGGGGACTGAAGCTTTCTTT.

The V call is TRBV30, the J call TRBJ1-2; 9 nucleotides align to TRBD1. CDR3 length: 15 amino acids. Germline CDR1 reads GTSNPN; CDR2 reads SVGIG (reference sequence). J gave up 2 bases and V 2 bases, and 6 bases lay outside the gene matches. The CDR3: CAWSLTGGANYGYTF. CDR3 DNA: TGTGCCTGGAGTTTAACAGGGGGCGCGAACTATGGCTACACCTTC.

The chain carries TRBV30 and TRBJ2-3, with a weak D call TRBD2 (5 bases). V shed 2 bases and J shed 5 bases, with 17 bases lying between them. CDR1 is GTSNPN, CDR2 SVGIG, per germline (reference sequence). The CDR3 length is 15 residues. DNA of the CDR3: TGTGCCTGGAGTACCCGACGGGGTCGACTAGATACGCAGTATTTT. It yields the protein CAWSTRRGRLDTQYF.

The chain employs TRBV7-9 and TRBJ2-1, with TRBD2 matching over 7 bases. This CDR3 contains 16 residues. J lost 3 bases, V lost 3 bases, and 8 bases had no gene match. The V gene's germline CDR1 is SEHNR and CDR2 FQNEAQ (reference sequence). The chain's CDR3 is CASSFLPAGVYNEQFF. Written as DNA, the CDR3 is TGTGCCAGCAGCTTTCTCCCTGCGGGAGTCTACAATGAGCAGTTCTTC.

CDR3 sequence reads: CASREDRQGYGYTF. CDR3 sequence (DNA): TGTGCCAGCAGAGAGGACAGGCAGGGCTATGGCTACACCTTC. This sequence joins TRBV6-1 and TRBJ1-2; 7 nucleotides match TRBD1. Germline V CDR1 and CDR2: MNHNS, SASEGT. The CDR3 sequence is 14 residues long. The V gene end was trimmed by 6 bases and the J gene end by 4 bases; junction bases not matched to a gene: 8.

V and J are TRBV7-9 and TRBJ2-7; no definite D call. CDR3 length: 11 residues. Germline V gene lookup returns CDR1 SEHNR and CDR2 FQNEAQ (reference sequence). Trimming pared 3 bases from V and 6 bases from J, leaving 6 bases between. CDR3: CASSLLAEQYF. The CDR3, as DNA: TGTGCCAGCAGCTTGTTGGCCGAGCAGTACTTC. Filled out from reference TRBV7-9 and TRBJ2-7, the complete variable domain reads DTGVSQNPRHKITKRGQNVTFRCDPISEHNRLYWYRQTLGQGPEFLTYFQNEAQLEKSRLLSDRFSAERPKGSFSTLEIQRTEQGDSAMYLCASSLLAEQYFGPGTRLTVT.

Here the CDR3 reads CASKDQLNTGELFF. CDR3 nucleotides: TGCGCCAGCAAGGACCAATTGAACACCGGGGAGCTGTTTTTT. The genes are TRBV10-2 and TRBJ2-2; D is unclear. The CDR3 is 14 amino acids. Trimming pared 7 bases from V and 1 base from J, leaving 10 bases between. The V gene's germline CDR1 is WSHSY and CDR2 SAAADI.

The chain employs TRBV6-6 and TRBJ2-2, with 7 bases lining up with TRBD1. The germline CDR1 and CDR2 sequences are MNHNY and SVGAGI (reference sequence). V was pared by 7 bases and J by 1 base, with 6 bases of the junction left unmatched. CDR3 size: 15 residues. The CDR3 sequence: CASTWDSKNTGELFF. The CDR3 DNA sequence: TGTGCCAGCACATGGGACAGCAAGAACACCGGGGAGCTGTTTTTT.

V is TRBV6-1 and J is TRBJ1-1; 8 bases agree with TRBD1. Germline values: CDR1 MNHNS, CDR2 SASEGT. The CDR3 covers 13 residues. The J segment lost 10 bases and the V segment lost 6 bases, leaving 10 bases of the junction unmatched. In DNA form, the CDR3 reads TGTGCCAGCAGCGCGACAGGGGCCGCAGGAGCTTTCTTT. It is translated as CASSATGAAGAFF.

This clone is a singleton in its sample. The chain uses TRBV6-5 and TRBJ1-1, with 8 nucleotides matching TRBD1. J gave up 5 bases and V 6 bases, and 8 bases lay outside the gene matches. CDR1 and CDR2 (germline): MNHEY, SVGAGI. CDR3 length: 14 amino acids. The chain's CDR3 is CASSFLQGETEAFF. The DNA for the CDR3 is TGTGCCAGCAGCTTTCTACAGGGGGAGACTGAAGCTTTCTTT.